These 21 T cell receptor beta chains came from one sample sequenced in a study of PD-L1 blockade in urothelial cancer. Profiling relied on immunoSEQ multiplex PCR, and the TCRdb table lists in-frame clones only, not all of them. The repertoire holds 40,000 or so clones, with 82% as singletons. The material sequenced was PBMCs, taken around atezolizumab (anti-PD-L1) treatment. Receptors originate from a man in his fifties or sixties with urothelial cancer.

The CDR3 protein is CASSGGTAGGDTQYF. The CDR3 DNA sequence: TGCGCCAGCAGCGGCGGGACAGCCGGTGGAGATACGCAGTATTTT. The rearrangement joins TRBV5-1 to TRBJ2-3; possibly TRBD1 for D (7 bases). This CDR3 contains 15 residues. V shed 4 bases and J shed 5 bases, with 17 bases lying between them. In germline, CDR1 is SGHRS, CDR2 YFSETQ.

The CDR3 protein is CASHQGGQPQHF. For the CDR3, the DNA is TGTGCCAGCCACCAGGGGGGTCAGCCCCAGCATTTT. This sequence joins TRBV28 and TRBJ1-5; 7 nucleotides agree with TRBD1. The germline gives CDR1 MDHEN, CDR2 SYDVKM. The CDR3 consists of 12 residues. V trimming: 8 bases; J trimming: 6 bases; junction bases outside the gene matches: 4.

V usage is TRBV15 and J usage is TRBJ2-1; D possibly corresponds to TRBD2 (6 bases). Deletions cut 6 bases from V and 8 bases from J, with 17 bases between. The CDR3 runs to 14 residues. Per germline, CDR1 LNHNV and CDR2 YYDKDF (reference sequence). The CDR3 nucleotides read TGTGCCACCAGGAGGCAGGCGGGGAATTATGAGCAGTTCTTC. Its translation is CATRRQAGNYEQFF.

This clone has a single count. The chain uses TRBV30 and TRBJ1-1; D gene ambiguous. From germline, CDR1 is GTSNPN and CDR2 SVGIG (reference sequence). V lost 8 bases and J lost 0, with 13 bases in between. The CDR3 has 13 residues. The DNA of the CDR3 is TGTGCCGCCAAGGCGGAATTGAACACTGAAGCTTTCTTT. It translates to CAAKAELNTEAFF.

This chain joins TRBV14 and TRBJ1-1, with 10 bases identical to TRBD1. The J segment lost 4 bases and the V segment lost 5 bases, leaving 10 bases of the junction unmatched. The CDR3 runs 16 residues. CDR1 and CDR2 (germline): SGHDN, FVKESK. The CDR3: CASSYSPGQGTTEAFF. CDR3 in DNA: TGTGCCAGCAGCTACTCACCGGGACAGGGGACCACTGAAGCTTTCTTT.

The rearrangement links TRBV30 to TRBJ2-6; D is uncertain. V lost 4 bases, J lost 0 bases, and 4 bases lay in between. CDR1 and CDR2 from the germline V gene are GTSNPN and SVGIG (reference sequence). This CDR3 has 13 residues. CDR3 in amino acids: CAWIYSGANVLTF. CDR3 nucleotide sequence: TGTGCCTGGATCTACTCTGGGGCCAACGTCCTGACTTTC.

In DNA form, the CDR3 reads TGTGCCAGCAGGTCCGGGGGGGCCTCACTTGATACGCAGTATTTT. It codes for CASRSGGASLDTQYF. The chain joins TRBV6-5 to TRBJ2-3, with 8 bases aligning to TRBD2. The CDR3 is 15 amino acids. Germline CDR1 MNHEY, CDR2 SVGAGI. V lost 6 bases and J lost 6; bases outside the gene matches: 11.

This sequence joins TRBV2 and TRBJ2-5; 14 bases align to TRBD2. The CDR3 runs to 16 residues. Germline V gene sequence: CDR1 SNHLY, CDR2 FYNNEI. V shed 5 bases, J shed 1 base, and the junction held 3 bases outside the gene matches. The CDR3 spells CASSRTSGGPQETQYF. The DNA of the CDR3 is TGTGCCAGCAGTCGGACTAGCGGGGGGCCCCAAGAGACCCAGTACTTC.

The chain is built from TRBV5-4 and TRBJ2-7; 7 nucleotides agree with TRBD1. Germline values: CDR1 SGHNT, CDR2 YYREEE (reference sequence). The V segment lost 5 bases and the J segment 4 bases; nucleotides outside the gene matches: 6. The CDR3 has 13 residues. CDR3 bases: TGTGCCAGCAGTCGCGGACAGGATTACGAGCAGTACTTC. This gives the protein CASSRGQDYEQYF.

V is TRBV29-1 and J is TRBJ2-3, with 9 bases lining up with TRBD2. The CDR3 contains 16 residues. The ends lost 0 bases at V and 4 bases at J; junction bases unmatched: 8. Germline CDR1 and CDR2: SQVTM and ANQGSEA. Here the CDR3 DNA reads TGCAGCGTTGAAGATCCGGGTCTAGCGGGACCAGATACGCAGTATTTT. Protein: CSVEDPGLAGPDTQYF.

The V call is TRBV11-2, the J call TRBJ2-1, with a tentative D call TRBD2 (5 bases). The germline V gene encodes CDR1 SGHAT and CDR2 FQNNGV. Trimming took 5 bases from V and 7 from J, leaving 12 bases between them. This CDR3 comprises 13 residues. The CDR3 region is CASSVLSGNEQFF. The CDR3 nucleotides read TGTGCCAGCAGCGTCTTATCGGGGAATGAGCAGTTCTTC.

This chain uses TRBV27 with TRBJ2-7, with 7 bases identical to TRBD1. V was pared by 4 bases and J by 6 bases, with 15 bases of the junction left unmatched. The CDR3 length is 16 residues. Per the germline V gene, CDR1 is MNHEY and CDR2 is SMNVEV (reference sequence). The DNA of the CDR3 is TGTGCCAGCAGTTACGATTCCGGGACAGCCTTCACCGAGCAGTACTTC. Encoded protein: CASSYDSGTAFTEQYF.

The rearrangement joins TRBV5-1 to TRBJ1-4; perhaps TRBD1 as D (5 bases). Trimming removed 0 bases at V and 4 bases at J, with 7 bases between. The CDR3 contains 14 residues. Germline-derived CDR1 and CDR2 are SGHRS and YFSETQ. The CDR3 sequence: CASSLGDFNEKLFF. CDR3 coding DNA: TGCGCCAGCAGCTTGGGGGACTTTAATGAAAAACTGTTTTTT.

This clone occurred a few times. The chain employs TRBV30 and TRBJ2-2; D ambiguous. Trimming stripped 0 bases from V and 0 bases from J, with 5 bases between. Germline V lookup: CDR1 GTSNPN, CDR2 SVGIG (reference sequence). The CDR3 runs to 14 residues. The CDR3 spells CAWSVQPNTGELFF. The CDR3 nucleotides are TGTGCCTGGAGTGTACAACCGAACACCGGGGAGCTGTTTTTT.

CDR3 protein: CASRQQTGNSPLHF. The CDR3 bases are TGTGCCAGCAGACAACAAACAGGAAATTCACCCCTCCACTTT. The V and J genes are TRBV6-5 and TRBJ1-6; possible D gene TRBD1, 5 bases. Germline CDR1 is MNHEY and CDR2 is SVGAGI. This CDR3 region has 14 residues. Trimming took off 6 bases at V and 7 bases at J, with 13 bases between the two ends.

The V gene is TRBV19, the J gene TRBJ2-2; D call uncertain. The CDR3 has 15 amino acids. Trimming stripped 2 bases from V and 0 bases from J, with 7 bases between. Germline CDR1 LNHDA, CDR2 SQIVND (reference sequence). The CDR3 sequence is CASSIRYTNTGELFF. The CDR3 DNA reads as TGTGCCAGTAGTATACGTTATACGAACACCGGGGAGCTGTTTTTT.

The gene calls are TRBV9 and TRBJ2-2; perhaps TRBD1 as D (7 bases). V lost 3 bases to trimming and J lost 3 bases, with 15 bases between them. Germline CDR1 SGDLS, CDR2 YYNGEE. The CDR3 loop spans 16 amino acids. DNA for the CDR3: TGTGCCAGCAGCGACCGGGGGACAGACTACACCGGGGAGCTGTTTTTT. Its protein is CASSDRGTDYTGELFF.

The chain couples TRBV6-5 to TRBJ1-5; D may be TRBD1 (5 bases). This CDR3 region has 15 residues. Germline V gene lookup returns CDR1 MNHEY and CDR2 SVGAGI. V was shortened by 2 bases and J by 2 bases, with 10 bases between the two germline ends. The CDR3 loop is CASSYGGGGNQPQHF. DNA of the CDR3: TGTGCCAGCAGTTACGGGGGAGGTGGCAATCAGCCCCAGCATTTT.

This sequence joins TRBV11-2 and TRBJ2-1; D is possibly TRBD2 (6 bases). This CDR3 is 13 amino acids long. Trimming left V 3 bases short and J 6 bases short, with 9 bases between. Germline V gene lookup returns CDR1 SGHAT and CDR2 FQNNGV. The CDR3 nucleotides are TGTGCCAGCAGCTTGGGGACTTCCAATGAGCAGTTCTTC. Translated: CASSLGTSNEQFF.

The chain uses TRBV6-5 and TRBJ2-7; 8 bases are a match to TRBD1. CDR3 size: 15 residues. V shed 2 bases and J 0 bases; nucleotides not matched to a gene: 3. Germline V gene lookup returns CDR1 MNHEY and CDR2 SVGAGI. CDR3 in amino acids: CASSYVGQDSYEQYF. DNA for the CDR3: TGTGCCAGCAGTTACGTGGGACAGGACTCCTACGAGCAGTACTTC.

The V gene is TRBV29-1, the J gene TRBJ1-3, with D tentatively TRBD1 (6 bases). The CDR3 is 14 amino acids. Germline lookup yields CDR1 SQVTM and CDR2 ANQGSEA. The V gene lost 8 bases and the J gene lost 2 bases, with 16 bases spanning the gap. The CDR3 spells CSSPVGDTGNTIYF. The CDR3 region has the DNA TGCAGCTCACCTGTGGGGGACACTGGAAACACCATATATTTT. Together with reference TRBV29-1 and TRBJ1-3, the CDR3 gives the full variable domain: SAVISQKPSRDICQRGTSLTIQCQVDSQVTMMFWYRQQPGQSLTLIATANQGSEATYESGFVIDKFPISRPNLTFSTLTVSNMSPEDSSIYLCSSPVGDTGNTIYFGEGSWLTVV.